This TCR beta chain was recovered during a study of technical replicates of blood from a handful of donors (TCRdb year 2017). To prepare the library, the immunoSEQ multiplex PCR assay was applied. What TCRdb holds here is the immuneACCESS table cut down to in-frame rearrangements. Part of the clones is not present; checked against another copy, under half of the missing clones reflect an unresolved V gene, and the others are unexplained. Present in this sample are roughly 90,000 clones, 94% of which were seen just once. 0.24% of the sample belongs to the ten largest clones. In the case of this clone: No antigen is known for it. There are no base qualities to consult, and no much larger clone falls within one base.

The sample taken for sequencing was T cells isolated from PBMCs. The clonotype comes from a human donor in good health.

The CDR3 reads as follows: CASSLRYPRDFGTGELFF. The DNA sequence is given as TGCGCCAGCAGCTTGAGATACCCCAGGGATTTCGGCACCGGGGAGCTGTTTTTT. The V gene is TRBV5-1 and the J gene is TRBJ2-2; the D gene is perhaps TRBD1, on 5 matching bases. The CDR3 holds 18 amino acids from the cysteine to the phenylalanine. The retained sequence is limited to the CDR3, 54 bases, with the frame set at the first base. V is clipped by 1 base and J by 4 bases, and the sequence between their germline boundaries is 20 bases long. Per the germline V gene, SGHRS is the CDR1 and YFSETQ is the CDR2.